This record covers a single T cell receptor (beta chain). What it binds is unknown. A multiplex PCR was run with 60 Vbeta primers and 13 Jbeta primers. Method: immunoSEQ multiplex PCR; TCRdb's copy keeps in-frame clones and lacks some. The listing contains 35,000 to 45,000 clones. These data belong to a study of cytomegalovirus exposure and HLA in healthy donors. General study points: Researchers counted approximately 160 TCR beta chains as cytomegalovirus-associated. A few chains tied to CMV proved CMV antigen-specific in vitro.

The germline V gene encodes CDR1 MNHEY and CDR2 SVGAGI. The J segment lost 2 bases and the V segment lost 5 bases, leaving 1 base of the junction unmatched. The CDR3 is made up of 14 amino acids. Sequences were obtained from PBMCs. V and J are TRBV6-5 and TRBJ2-1; TRBD1 aligns across 9 bases. The receptor comes from a woman aged 25 to 39 in good health and CMV-seropositive. The CDR3 DNA sequence: TGTGCCAGCAGTACAGGGGGCACCTACAATGAGCAGTTCTTC. It is translated as CASSTGGTYNEQFF.